These T cell receptor beta chains were read from a single sample in a study of shared clonotypes between healthy human individuals. The assay was immunoSEQ multiplex PCR, and TCRdb's table has in-frame clones only and misses some. This table has about 770,000 clones, over 60% appearing once. Sequencing input: memory CD4+ T cells sorted from blood. These receptors originate from a woman aged 25-40 years in good health. Both conserved end residues are part of each CDR3. D genes are given only for firm matches. The size field is filled for only some rows; it gives once, few, many or a size class.

v_call	j_call	clone_size	d_call	cdr3_aa	cdr3_nt
TRBV5-8	TRBJ2-7	.	.	CASSLLPSTEPYEQYF	TGTGCCAGCAGCCTATTACCTTCAACAGAGCCCTACGAGCAGTACTTC
TRBV7-3	TRBJ2-3	.	.	CASSAMGGTDTQYF	TGTGCCAGCAGCGCGATGGGCGGCACAGATACGCAGTATTTT
TRBV19	TRBJ1-5	.	TRBD1	CASRMGQTYSNQPQHF	TGTGCCAGTAGGATGGGACAGACTTATAGCAATCAGCCCCAGCATTTT
TRBV28	TRBJ1-2	.	.	CASSFRGEKGYGYTF	TGTGCCAGCAGTTTTAGGGGTGAAAAGGGCTATGGCTACACCTTC
TRBV28	TRBJ1-5	.	.	CASRLLSNQPQHF	TGTGCCAGCAGACTCCTTAGCAATCAGCCCCAGCATTTT
TRBV5-6	TRBJ2-7	few	TRBD1	CASNALDRAEQYF	TGTGCCAGCAACGCTTTGGACAGGGCCGAGCAGTACTTC
TRBV30	TRBJ2-1	.	TRBD1	CAWSVSGQGANEQFF	TGTGCCTGGAGTGTCTCAGGACAGGGGGCTAATGAGCAGTTCTTC
TRBV28	TRBJ2-7	.	.	CASRPGQSYEQYF	TGTGCCAGCAGACCCGGACAGTCCTACGAGCAGTACTTC
TRBV19	TRBJ2-7	.	TRBD1	CKFQGDAYEQYF	TGTAAATTTCAGGGGGACGCCTACGAGCAGTACTTC
TRBV28	TRBJ2-7	.	.	CASTLGGQDYEQYF	TGTGCCAGCACCCTGGGAGGACAGGACTACGAGCAGTACTTC
TRBV28	TRBJ1-1	.	.	CASSLPNNKNTEAFF	TGTGCCAGCAGTTTACCAAACAACAAGAACACTGAAGCTTTCTTT
TRBV28	TRBJ2-4	.	.	CASSLPGQGGFYF	TGTGCCAGCAGCCTACCCGGACAGGGAGGGTTTTACTTC
TRBV6-1	TRBJ2-1	.	TRBD2	CASSEVITTSGRKWNEQFF	TGTGCCAGCAGTGAAGTCATAACGACTAGCGGGAGAAAATGGAATGAGCAGTTCTTC
TRBV7-9	TRBJ2-1	once	TRBD2	CASSLAGRLNEQFF	TGTGCCAGCAGCTTAGCCGGGAGGCTCAATGAGCAGTTCTTC
TRBV4-2	TRBJ2-5	.	.	CASSQQPGETQYF	TGTGCCAGCAGCCAGCAGCCGGGGGAGACCCAGTACTTC
TRBV11-2	TRBJ2-3	many	TRBD2	CASNELAGVADTQYF	TGTGCCAGCAACGAACTAGCGGGAGTTGCAGATACGCAGTATTTT
TRBV2	TRBJ2-2	.	.	CASSEYLRPPQSDTGELFF	TGTGCCAGCAGTGAATATTTGCGGCCTCCTCAAAGCGACACCGGGGAGCTGTTTTTT